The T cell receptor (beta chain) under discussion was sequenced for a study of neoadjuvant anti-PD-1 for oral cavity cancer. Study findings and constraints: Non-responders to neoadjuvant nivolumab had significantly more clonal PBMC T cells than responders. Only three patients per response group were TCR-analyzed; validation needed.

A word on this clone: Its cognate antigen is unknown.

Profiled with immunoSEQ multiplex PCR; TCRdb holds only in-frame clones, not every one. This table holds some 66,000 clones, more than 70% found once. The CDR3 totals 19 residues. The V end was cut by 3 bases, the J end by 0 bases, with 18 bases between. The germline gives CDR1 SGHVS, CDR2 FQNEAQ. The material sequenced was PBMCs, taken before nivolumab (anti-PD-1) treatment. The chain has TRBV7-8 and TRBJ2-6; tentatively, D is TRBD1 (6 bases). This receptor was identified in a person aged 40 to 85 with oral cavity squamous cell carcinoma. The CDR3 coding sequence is TGTGCCAGCAGCTTCTCTGGGGGCCGTGGGGCCTCTGGGGCCAACGTCCTGACTTTC. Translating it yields CASSFSGGRGASGANVLTF.